The TCR beta chain described here comes from a study of cytomegalovirus exposure and HLA in healthy donors. Germline-derived CDR1 and CDR2 are LNHDA and SQIVND (reference sequence). This CDR3 has 15 residues. J gave up 5 bases and V 6 bases, and 8 bases lay outside the gene matches. Amplification used 60 Vbeta primers and 13 Jbeta primers. Profiled with immunoSEQ multiplex PCR; TCRdb holds only in-frame clones, not every one. This table has roughly 230,000 clones, about nine tenths appearing once. This clone was picked up one time. The clonotype originates from a girl aged 2-9 years in good health and CMV-seronegative. V is TRBV19 and J is TRBJ1-5; TRBD1 agrees at 9 bases. The sample consisted of PBMCs. DNA for the CDR3: TGTGCCAGTAGCTTAGGGGACAGGGACGATCAGCCCCAGCATTTT. Translated, it gives CASSLGDRDDQPQHF.